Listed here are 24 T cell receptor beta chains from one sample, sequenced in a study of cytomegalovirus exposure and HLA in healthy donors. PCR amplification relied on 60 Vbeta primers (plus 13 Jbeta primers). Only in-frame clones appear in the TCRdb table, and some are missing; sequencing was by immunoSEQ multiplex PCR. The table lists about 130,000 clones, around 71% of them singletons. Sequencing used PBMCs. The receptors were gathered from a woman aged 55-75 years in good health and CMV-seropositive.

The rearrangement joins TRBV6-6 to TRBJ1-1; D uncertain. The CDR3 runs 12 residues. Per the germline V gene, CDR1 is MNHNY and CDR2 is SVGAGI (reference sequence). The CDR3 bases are TGTGCTAGTAATAACAGGAACACTGAAGCTTTCTTT. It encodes CASNNRNTEAFF.

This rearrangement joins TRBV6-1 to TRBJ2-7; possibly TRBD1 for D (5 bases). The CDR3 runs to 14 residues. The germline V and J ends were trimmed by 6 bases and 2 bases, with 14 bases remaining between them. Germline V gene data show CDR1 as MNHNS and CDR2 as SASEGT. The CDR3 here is CASSNARETYEQYF. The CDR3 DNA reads TGTGCCAGCAGCAACGCCAGGGAAACCTACGAGCAGTACTTC.

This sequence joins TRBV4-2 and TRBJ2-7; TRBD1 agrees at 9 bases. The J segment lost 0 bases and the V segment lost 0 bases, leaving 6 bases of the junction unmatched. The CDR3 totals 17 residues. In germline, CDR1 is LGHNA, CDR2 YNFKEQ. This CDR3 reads CASSQDRQTGGSYEQYF. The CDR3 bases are TGTGCCAGCAGCCAAGATCGCCAGACAGGGGGCTCCTACGAGCAGTACTTC.

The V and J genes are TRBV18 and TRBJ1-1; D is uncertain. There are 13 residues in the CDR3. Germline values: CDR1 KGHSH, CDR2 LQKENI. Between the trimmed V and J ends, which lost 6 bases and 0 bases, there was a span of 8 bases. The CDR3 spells CASSEGMNTEAFF. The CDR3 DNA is TGTGCCAGCTCGGAGGGCATGAACACTGAAGCTTTCTTT. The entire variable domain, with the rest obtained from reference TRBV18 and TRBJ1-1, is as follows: NAGVMQNPRHLVRRRGQEARLRCSPMKGHSHVYWYRQLPEEGLKFMVYLQKENIIDESGMPKERFSAEFPKEGPSILRIQQVVRGDSAAYFCASSEGMNTEAFFGQGTRLTVV.

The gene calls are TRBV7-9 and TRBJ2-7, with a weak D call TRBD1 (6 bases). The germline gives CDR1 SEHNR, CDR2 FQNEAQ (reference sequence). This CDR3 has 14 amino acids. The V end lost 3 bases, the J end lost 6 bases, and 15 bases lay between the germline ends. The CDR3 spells CASSFRTDRSEQYF. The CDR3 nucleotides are TGTGCCAGCAGCTTTAGGACCGACAGGTCCGAGCAGTACTTC. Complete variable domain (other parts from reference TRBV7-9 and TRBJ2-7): DTGVSQNPRHKITKRGQNVTFRCDPISEHNRLYWYRQTLGQGPEFLTYFQNEAQLEKSRLLSDRFSAERPKGSFSTLEIQRTEQGDSAMYLCASSFRTDRSEQYFGPGTRLTVT.

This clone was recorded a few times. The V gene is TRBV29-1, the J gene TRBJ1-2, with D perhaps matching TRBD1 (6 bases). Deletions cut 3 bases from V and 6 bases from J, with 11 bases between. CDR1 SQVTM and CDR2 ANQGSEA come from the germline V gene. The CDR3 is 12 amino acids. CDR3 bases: TGCAGCGTTGACGAGGGGGGGAATGGCTACACCTTC. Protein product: CSVDEGGNGYTF.

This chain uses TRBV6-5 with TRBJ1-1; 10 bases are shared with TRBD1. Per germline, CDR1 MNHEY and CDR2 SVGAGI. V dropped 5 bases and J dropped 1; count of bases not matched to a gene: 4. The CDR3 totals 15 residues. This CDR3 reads CASSRQGAKNTEAFF. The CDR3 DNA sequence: TGTGCCAGCAGTCGACAGGGGGCTAAGAACACTGAAGCTTTCTTT.

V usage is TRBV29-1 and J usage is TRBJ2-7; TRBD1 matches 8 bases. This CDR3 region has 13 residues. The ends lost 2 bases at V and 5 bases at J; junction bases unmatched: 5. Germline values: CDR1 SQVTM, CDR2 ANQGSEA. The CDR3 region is CSVENRGVHEQYF. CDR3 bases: TGCAGCGTTGAAAACAGGGGGGTCCACGAGCAGTACTTC.

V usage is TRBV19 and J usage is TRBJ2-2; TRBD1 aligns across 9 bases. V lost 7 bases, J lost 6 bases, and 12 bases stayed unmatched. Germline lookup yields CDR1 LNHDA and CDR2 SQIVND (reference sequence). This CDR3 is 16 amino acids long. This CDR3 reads CASMPWDRETAGELFF. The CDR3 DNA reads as TGTGCCAGTATGCCGTGGGACAGGGAGACCGCCGGGGAGCTGTTTTTT.

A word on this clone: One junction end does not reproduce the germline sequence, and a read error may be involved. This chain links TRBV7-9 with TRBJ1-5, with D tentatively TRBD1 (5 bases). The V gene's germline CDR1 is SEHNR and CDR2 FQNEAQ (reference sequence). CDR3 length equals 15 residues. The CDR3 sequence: CSSSLTGRENQPQHF. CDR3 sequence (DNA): TGTTCCAGCAGCTTAACGGGCAGGGAAAATCAGCCCCAGCATTTT.

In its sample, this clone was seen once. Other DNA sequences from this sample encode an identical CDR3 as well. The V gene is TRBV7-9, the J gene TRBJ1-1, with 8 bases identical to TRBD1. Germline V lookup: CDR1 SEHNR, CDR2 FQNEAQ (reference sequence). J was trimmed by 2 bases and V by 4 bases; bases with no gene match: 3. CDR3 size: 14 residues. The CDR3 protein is CASSSGQGNTEAFF. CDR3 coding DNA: TGTGCCAGCAGCTCCGGACAGGGAAACACTGAAGCTTTCTTT. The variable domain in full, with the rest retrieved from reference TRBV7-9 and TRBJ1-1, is DTGVSQNPRHKITKRGQNVTFRCDPISEHNRLYWYRQTLGQGPEFLTYFQNEAQLEKSRLLSDRFSAERPKGSFSTLEIQRTEQGDSAMYLCASSSGQGNTEAFFGQGTRLTVV.

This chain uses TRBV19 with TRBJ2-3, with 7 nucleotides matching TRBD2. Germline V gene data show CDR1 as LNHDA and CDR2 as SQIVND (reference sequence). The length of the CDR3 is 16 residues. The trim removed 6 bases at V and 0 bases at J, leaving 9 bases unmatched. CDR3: CASSLPGGTSTDTQYF. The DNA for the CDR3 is TGTGCCAGTAGCCTCCCCGGGGGGACTAGCACAGATACGCAGTATTTT.

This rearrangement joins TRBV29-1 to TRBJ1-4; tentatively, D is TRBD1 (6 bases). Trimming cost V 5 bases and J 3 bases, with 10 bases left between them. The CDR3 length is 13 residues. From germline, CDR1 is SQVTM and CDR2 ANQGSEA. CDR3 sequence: CSVLGAPNEKLFF. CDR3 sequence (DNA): TGCAGCGTTTTGGGGGCCCCTAATGAAAAACTGTTTTTT.

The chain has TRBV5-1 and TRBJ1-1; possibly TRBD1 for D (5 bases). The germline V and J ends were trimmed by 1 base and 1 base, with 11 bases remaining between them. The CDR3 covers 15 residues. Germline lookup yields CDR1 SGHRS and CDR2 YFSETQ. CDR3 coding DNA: TGCGCCAGCAGCTTGTGGGGCGACCAGAACACTGAAGCTTTCTTT. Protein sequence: CASSLWGDQNTEAFF.

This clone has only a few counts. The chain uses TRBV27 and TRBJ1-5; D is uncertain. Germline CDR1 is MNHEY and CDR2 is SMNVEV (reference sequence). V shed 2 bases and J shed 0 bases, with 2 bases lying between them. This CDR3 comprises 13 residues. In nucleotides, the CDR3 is TGTGCCAGCAGTTTACATAGCAATCAGCCCCAGCATTTT. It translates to CASSLHSNQPQHF.

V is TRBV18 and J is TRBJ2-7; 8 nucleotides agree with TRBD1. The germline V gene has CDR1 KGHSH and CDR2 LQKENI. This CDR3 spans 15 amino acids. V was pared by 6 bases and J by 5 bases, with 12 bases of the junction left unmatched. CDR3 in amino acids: CASSRFGQGIDEQYF. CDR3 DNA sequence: TGTGCCAGCTCGCGTTTCGGACAGGGTATCGACGAGCAGTACTTC.

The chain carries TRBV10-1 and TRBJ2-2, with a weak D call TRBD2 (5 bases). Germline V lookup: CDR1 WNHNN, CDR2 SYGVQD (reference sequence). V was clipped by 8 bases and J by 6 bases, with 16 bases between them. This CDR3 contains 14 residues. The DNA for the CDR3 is TGCGCCAGCCGGGATGCCGACACGGCCGGGGAGCTGTTTTTT. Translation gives CASRDADTAGELFF.

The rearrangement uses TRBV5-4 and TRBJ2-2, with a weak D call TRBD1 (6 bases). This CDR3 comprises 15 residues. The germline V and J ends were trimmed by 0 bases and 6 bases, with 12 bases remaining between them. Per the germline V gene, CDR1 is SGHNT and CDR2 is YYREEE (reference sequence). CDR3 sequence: CASSLGSGDAGELFF. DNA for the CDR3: TGTGCCAGCAGCTTGGGGTCAGGGGATGCCGGGGAGCTGTTTTTT.

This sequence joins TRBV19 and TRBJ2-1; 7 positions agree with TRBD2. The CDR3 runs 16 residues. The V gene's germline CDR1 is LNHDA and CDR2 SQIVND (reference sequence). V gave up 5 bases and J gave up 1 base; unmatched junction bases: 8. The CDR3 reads CASSLRGGMSYNEQFF. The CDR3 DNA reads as TGTGCCAGTAGTCTTCGCGGGGGAATGTCCTACAATGAGCAGTTCTTC.

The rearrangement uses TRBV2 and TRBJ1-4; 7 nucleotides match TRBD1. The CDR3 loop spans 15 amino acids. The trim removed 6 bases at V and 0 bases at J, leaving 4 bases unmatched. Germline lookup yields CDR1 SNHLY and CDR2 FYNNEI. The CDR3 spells CASSHRGATNEKLFF. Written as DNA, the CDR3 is TGTGCCAGCAGCCACAGGGGTGCAACTAATGAAAAACTGTTTTTT.

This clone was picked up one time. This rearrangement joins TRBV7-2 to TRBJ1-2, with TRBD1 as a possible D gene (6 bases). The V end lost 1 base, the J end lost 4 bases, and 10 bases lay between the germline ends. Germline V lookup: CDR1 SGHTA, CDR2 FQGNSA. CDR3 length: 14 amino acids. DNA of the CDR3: TGTGCCAGCAGCTTAGGGCAGGGGCCCTATGGCTACACCTTC. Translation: CASSLGQGPYGYTF.

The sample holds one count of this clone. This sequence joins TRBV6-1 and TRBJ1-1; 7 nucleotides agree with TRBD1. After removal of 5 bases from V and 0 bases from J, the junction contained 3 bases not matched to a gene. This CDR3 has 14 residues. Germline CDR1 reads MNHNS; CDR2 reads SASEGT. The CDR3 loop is CASSTTGMNTEAFF. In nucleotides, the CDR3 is TGTGCCAGCAGTACGACAGGGATGAACACTGAAGCTTTCTTT.

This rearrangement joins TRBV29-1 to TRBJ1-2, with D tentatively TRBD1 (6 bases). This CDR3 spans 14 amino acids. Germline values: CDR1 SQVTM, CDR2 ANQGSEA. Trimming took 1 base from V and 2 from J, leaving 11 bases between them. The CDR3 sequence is CSVEGGGQNYGYTF. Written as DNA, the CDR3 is TGCAGCGTTGAAGGAGGAGGACAGAACTATGGCTACACCTTC. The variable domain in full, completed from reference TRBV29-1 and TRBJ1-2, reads SAVISQKPSRDICQRGTSLTIQCQVDSQVTMMFWYRQQPGQSLTLIATANQGSEATYESGFVIDKFPISRPNLTFSTLTVSNMSPEDSSIYLCSVEGGGQNYGYTFGSGTRLTVV.

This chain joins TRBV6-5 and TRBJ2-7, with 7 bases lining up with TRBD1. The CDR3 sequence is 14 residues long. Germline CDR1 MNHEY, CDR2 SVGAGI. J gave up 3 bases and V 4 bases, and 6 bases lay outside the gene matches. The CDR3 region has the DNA TGTGCCAGCAGTTTGGGACAGATAATCTACGAGCAGTACTTC. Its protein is CASSLGQIIYEQYF.